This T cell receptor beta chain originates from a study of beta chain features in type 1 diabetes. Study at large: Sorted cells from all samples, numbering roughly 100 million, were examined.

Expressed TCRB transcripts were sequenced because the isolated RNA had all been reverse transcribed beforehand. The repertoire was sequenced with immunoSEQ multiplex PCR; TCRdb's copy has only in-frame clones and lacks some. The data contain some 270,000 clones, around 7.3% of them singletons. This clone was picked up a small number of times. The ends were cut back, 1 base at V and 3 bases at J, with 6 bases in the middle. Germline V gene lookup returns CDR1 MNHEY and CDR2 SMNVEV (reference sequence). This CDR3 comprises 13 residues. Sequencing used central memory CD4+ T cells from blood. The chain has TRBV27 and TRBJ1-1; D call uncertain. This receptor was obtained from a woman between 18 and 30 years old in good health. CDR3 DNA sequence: TGTGCCAGCAGTTTATTTAGGGACACTGAAGCTTTCTTT. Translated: CASSLFRDTEAFF.